The 16 T cell receptor beta chains listed next were all sequenced from one sample in a study of HIV-infected patients and healthy controls (dated by TCRdb to the mid-2010s). Receptor amplification or capture employed 5' RACE. Sequenced on an Illumina MiSeq. The public reads were reanalyzed by TCRdb: fastp trimming at Q25, MiXCR alignment, in-frame beta chains only. Here each entry gathers all rows of one CDR3 protein and keeps the most common genes and DNA. This sample lists about 67,000 distinct CDR3 sequences; 16% were detected once. The ten largest clonotypes hold under 6% of the sample. Material for sequencing was CD4+ T cells from blood. The receptor set was obtained from a human donor in good health.

This clonotype showed up many times. The chain carries TRBV6-5 and TRBJ2-3; 7 bases map to TRBD2. V lost 0 bases, J lost 1 base, and 7 bases stayed unmatched. CDR1 and CDR2 from the germline V gene are MNHEY and SVGAGI. The CDR3 is 17 residues long. The CDR3 reads CASSYSSLADRTDTQYF. The CDR3 DNA reads TGTGCCAGCAGTTACTCATCCCTAGCGGATCGCACAGATACGCAGTATTTT.

This clonotype was counted between two and nine times. This chain connects TRBV9 to TRBJ2-5, with D possibly being TRBD1 (5 bases). The CDR3 extends over 12 amino acids. Looked up from germline, CDR1 is SGDLS and CDR2 is YYNGEE. The V gene lost 0 bases and the J gene lost 7 bases, with 7 bases spanning the gap. CDR3 residues: CASSVATGTQYF. The CDR3, as DNA: TGTGCCAGCAGCGTAGCTACAGGGACCCAGTACTTC.

The rearrangement joins TRBV5-4 to TRBJ2-2; 9 nucleotides line up with TRBD1. Germline V gene sequence: CDR1 SGHNT, CDR2 YYREEE (reference sequence). V shed 9 bases, J shed 7 bases, and the junction held 10 bases outside the gene matches. The CDR3 runs 14 residues. CDR3 coding DNA: TGTGCCATCCCGGACAGGGGAAGGGGCGGGGAGCTGTTTTTT. It codes for CAIPDRGRGGELFF.

This clonotype was seen a handful of times. The V gene is TRBV7-9, the J gene TRBJ2-1; D may be TRBD2 (5 bases). The germline gives CDR1 SEHNR, CDR2 FQNEAQ (reference sequence). The CDR3 totals 15 residues. V was trimmed by 1 base and J by 0 bases, leaving 7 bases between them. This CDR3 is CASSLGTGSYNEQFF. The CDR3 DNA sequence: TGTGCCAGCAGCTTAGGGACTGGCTCCTACAATGAGCAGTTCTTC.

As DNA, the CDR3 is TGCGCCAGCAGCTTAACGGCCTCTGGGGCCAACGTCCTGACTTTC. Translation gives CASSLTASGANVLTF. This rearrangement joins TRBV5-1 to TRBJ2-6; no firm D call. The CDR3 sequence is 15 residues long. V lost 2 bases to trimming and J lost 0 bases, with 6 bases between them. CDR1 is SGHRS, CDR2 YFSETQ, per germline.

This clonotype was detected only a few times. The V and J genes are TRBV7-6 and TRBJ2-1; D may be TRBD2 (6 bases). The CDR3 has 13 amino acids. Trimming removed 4 bases at V and 7 bases at J, with 11 bases between. CDR1 SGHVS and CDR2 FNYEAQ come from the germline V gene. CDR3 sequence reads: CASSSTSRNEQFF. The DNA of the CDR3 is TGTGCCAGCAGCTCGACTAGTAGGAATGAGCAGTTCTTC.

The genes are TRBV2 and TRBJ1-4; TRBD1 might be the D (6 bases). V was pared by 1 base and J by 4 bases, with 19 bases between. Germline assignment: CDR1 SNHLY and CDR2 FYNNEI. CDR3 length: 18 amino acids. CDR3 nucleotides: TGTGCCAGCAGTGAAGGGCGAGCGGGGGGCGCGAGTAATGAAAAACTGTTTTTT. Protein sequence: CASSEGRAGGASNEKLFF.

This clonotype was found a few times. V and J are TRBV7-9 and TRBJ2-3; unclear D gene. Trimming left V 10 bases short and J 1 base short, with 3 bases between. Per germline, CDR1 SEHNR and CDR2 FQNEAQ (reference sequence). CDR3 size: 10 residues. The CDR3 spells CAIGTDTQYF. The DNA of the CDR3 is TGTGCCATCGGCACAGATACGCAGTATTTT.

The rearrangement uses TRBV12-3 or TRBV12-4 and TRBJ2-7; 9 nucleotides agree with TRBD2. J gave up 5 bases and V 8 bases, and 7 bases lay outside the gene matches. This CDR3 region has 13 residues. This chain's CDR3 is CASLSGGIDEQYF. The CDR3 region has the DNA TGTGCCAGCCTCAGCGGGGGGATCGACGAGCAGTACTTC.

This chain joins TRBV7-9 and TRBJ1-4; a weak D match, TRBD1 (5 bases). CDR3 length equals 15 residues. The germline gives CDR1 SEHNR, CDR2 FQNEAQ (reference sequence). The V and J ends lost 1 base and 4 bases respectively, with 10 bases between them. The CDR3 bases are TGTGCCAGCAGCTTAGGTGACAGAGTTAATGAAAAACTGTTTTTT. This sequence encodes CASSLGDRVNEKLFF.

The CDR3 bases are TGTGCCAGCAGCCAACGGACACACCTCTCCTCTGGGGCCAACGTCCTGACTTTC. Translating it yields CASSQRTHLSSGANVLTF. The V and J genes are TRBV7-2 and TRBJ2-6; the D gene is possibly TRBD1 (5 bases). Germline values: CDR1 SGHTA, CDR2 FQGNSA. V was trimmed by 5 bases and J by 0 bases, leaving 17 bases between them. The length of the CDR3 is 18 residues.

There are a few counts of this clonotype. The gene calls are TRBV20-1 and TRBJ1-5; TRBD1 matches at 10 bases. The CDR3 runs to 16 residues. From germline, CDR1 is DFQATT and CDR2 SNEGSKA (reference sequence). Trimming cost V 5 bases and J 1 base; bases outside gene matches: 8. The CDR3 bases are TGCAGTGCTGTCGACAGGGGGCGCGGGAGCAATCAGCCCCAGCATTTT. Its protein product is CSAVDRGRGSNQPQHF.

This clonotype was seen only a few times. The rearrangement uses TRBV5-6 and TRBJ2-7; D unclear. This CDR3 region has 15 residues. Trimming stripped 2 bases from V and 2 bases from J, with 14 bases between. Germline CDR1 reads SGHDT; CDR2 reads YYEEEE. CDR3 DNA: TGTGCCAGCAGCTTTTATTCTCCCCAAACCTACGAGCAGTACTTC. Translation: CASSFYSPQTYEQYF.

This clonotype has only a few counts. This sequence joins TRBV6-1 and TRBJ1-2, with 9 bases fitting TRBD1. V dropped 3 bases and J dropped 4; count of bases not matched to a gene: 12. The CDR3 sequence is 17 residues long. Germline V gene lookup returns CDR1 MNHNS and CDR2 SASEGT. CDR3 residues: CASSEDRGDVRPYGYTF. The CDR3 nucleotides read TGTGCCAGCAGTGAGGACAGGGGTGACGTTCGACCCTATGGCTACACCTTC.

This sequence joins TRBV12-3 or TRBV12-4 and TRBJ2-6; 11 bases align to TRBD1. The CDR3 sequence is 17 residues long. With V trimmed by 6 bases and J by 0 bases, 4 bases remained unmatched. Here the CDR3 reads CASRGTGGFSGANVLTF. CDR3 nucleotide sequence: TGTGCCAGCAGGGGGACAGGGGGATTCTCTGGGGCCAACGTCCTGACTTTC.

The V call is TRBV30, the J call TRBJ2-3; a weak D match, TRBD2 (6 bases). The germline V and J ends were trimmed by 5 bases and 4 bases, with 13 bases remaining between them. CDR1 and CDR2 from the germline V gene are GTSNPN and SVGIG (reference sequence). There are 13 residues in the CDR3. The CDR3 nucleotides read TGTGCCTGGGAGACTAGGCGGGCAGATACGCAGTATTTT. Translated, it gives CAWETRRADTQYF.